Listed below are T cell receptor beta chains from one sample, sequenced in a study of blood T cell repertoires in COVID-19. The table came from immunoSEQ multiplex PCR; TCRdb's copy has only in-frame clones and leaves some out. The sample yields approximately 450,000 clones, 87% seen once. The sequenced material came from PBMCs or T cells enriched from blood (not recorded which). Source of these receptors: a woman aged 18-29 years with acute COVID-19. The CDR3 runs from the conserved cysteine through the conserved F or W. Fields, in order: V gene, J gene, CDR3 protein.

TRBV19	TRBJ1-2	CATLKETDNYGYTF
TRBV10-2	TRBJ2-3	CASSVEFTSTDTQYF
TRBV27	TRBJ2-7	CASSFRNYEQYF
TRBV6-5	TRBJ1-2	CASSYSTGYGYTF
TRBV15	TRBJ1-4	CATSEGRVNEKLFF
TRBV7-8	TRBJ2-7	CASSLDISGSSYEQYF
TRBV7-9	TRBJ2-3	CASSLAAERDTQYF
TRBV15	TRBJ2-7	CATSREGQGVEQYF
TRBV12-3/TRBV12-4	TRBJ2-1	CASSLAGNEQFF
TRBV19	TRBJ1-1	CATEGRLNTEAFF
TRBV21-1	TRBJ1-2	CASSTNQESTGTPNYGYTF
TRBV19	TRBJ2-1	CASKNSGLAKYNEQFF
TRBV9	TRBJ1-5	CASSAGQFSNQPQHF
TRBV7-2	TRBJ2-7	CASSLVAGGGEQYF
TRBV27	TRBJ2-7	CASRSGTGAYEQYF
TRBV5-6	TRBJ1-3	CASSSGRVSGNTIYF
TRBV10-3	TRBJ2-2	CAIGDENTGELFF
TRBV7-2	TRBJ1-6	CASSLVGGDNSPLHF
TRBV10-3	TRBJ1-6	CAISGTGESPLHF
TRBV5-1	TRBJ2-7	CASSRPQREGRGEQYF
TRBV11-1	TRBJ2-5	CASSFGETQYF
TRBV29-1	TRBJ1-1	CSVEEYPGATEAFF
TRBV7-8	TRBJ1-1	CASRWTGANTEAFF
TRBV5-6	TRBJ2-3	CASSELAGATDTQYF
TRBV21-1	TRBJ1-6	CASSASRTGYGNSPLHF
TRBV7-9	TRBJ2-5	CASSLVAQTQYF
TRBV19	TRBJ1-5	CASSIGQGYQPQHF